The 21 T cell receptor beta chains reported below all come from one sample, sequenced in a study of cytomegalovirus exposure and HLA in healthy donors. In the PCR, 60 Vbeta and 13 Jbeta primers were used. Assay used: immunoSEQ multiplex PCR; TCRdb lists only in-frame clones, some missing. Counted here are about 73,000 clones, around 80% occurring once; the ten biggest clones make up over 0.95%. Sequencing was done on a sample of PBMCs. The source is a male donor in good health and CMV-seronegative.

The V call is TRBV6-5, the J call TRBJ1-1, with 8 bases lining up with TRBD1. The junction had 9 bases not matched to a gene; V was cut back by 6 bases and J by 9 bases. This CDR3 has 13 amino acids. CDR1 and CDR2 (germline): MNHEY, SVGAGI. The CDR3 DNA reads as TGTGCCAGCAGCCTGCCGGGACAGGAAAAAGCTTTCTTT. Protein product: CASSLPGQEKAFF.

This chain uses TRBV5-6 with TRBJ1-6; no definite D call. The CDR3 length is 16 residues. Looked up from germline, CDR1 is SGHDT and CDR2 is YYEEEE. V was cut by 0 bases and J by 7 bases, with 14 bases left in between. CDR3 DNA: TGTGCCAGCAGCTTGGAAAGAGGGAGGTCAAATTCACCCCTCCACTTT. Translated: CASSLERGRSNSPLHF.

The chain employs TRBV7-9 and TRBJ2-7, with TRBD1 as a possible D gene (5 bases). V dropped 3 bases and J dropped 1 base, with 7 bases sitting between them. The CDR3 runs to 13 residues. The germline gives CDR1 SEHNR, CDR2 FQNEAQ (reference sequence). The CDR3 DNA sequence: TGTGCCAGCAGCTTTGACAGTTCCTACGAGCAGTACTTC. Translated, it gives CASSFDSSYEQYF. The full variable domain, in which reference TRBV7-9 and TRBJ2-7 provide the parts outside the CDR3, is DTGVSQNPRHKITKRGQNVTFRCDPISEHNRLYWYRQTLGQGPEFLTYFQNEAQLEKSRLLSDRFSAERPKGSFSTLEIQRTEQGDSAMYLCASSFDSSYEQYFGPGTRLTVT.

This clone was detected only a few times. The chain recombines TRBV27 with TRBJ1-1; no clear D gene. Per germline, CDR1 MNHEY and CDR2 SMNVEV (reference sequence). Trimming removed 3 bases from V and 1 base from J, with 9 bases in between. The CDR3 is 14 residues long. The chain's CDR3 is CASSFGQENTEAFF. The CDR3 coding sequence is TGTGCCAGCAGTTTTGGGCAAGAGAACACTGAAGCTTTCTTT.

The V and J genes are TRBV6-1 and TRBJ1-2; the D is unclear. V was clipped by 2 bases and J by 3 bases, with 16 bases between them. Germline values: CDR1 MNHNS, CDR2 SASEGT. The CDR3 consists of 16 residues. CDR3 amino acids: CASSEFVSAGDYGYTF. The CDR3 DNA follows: TGTGCCAGCAGTGAATTTGTGTCGGCCGGGGACTATGGCTACACCTTC.

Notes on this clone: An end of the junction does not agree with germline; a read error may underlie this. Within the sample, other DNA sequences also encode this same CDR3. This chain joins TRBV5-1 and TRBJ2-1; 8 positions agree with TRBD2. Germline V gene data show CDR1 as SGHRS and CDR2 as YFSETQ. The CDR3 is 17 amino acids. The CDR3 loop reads CASSNLPGGGTYNEQFF. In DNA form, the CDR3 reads TGCGCCAGCAGCAACCTCCCCGGCGGGGGGACATACAACGAGCAGTTCTTC.

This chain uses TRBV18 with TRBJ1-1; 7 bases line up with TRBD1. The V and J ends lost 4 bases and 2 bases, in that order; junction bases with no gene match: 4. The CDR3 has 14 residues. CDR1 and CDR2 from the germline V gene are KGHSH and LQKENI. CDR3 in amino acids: CASSRQGLNTEAFF. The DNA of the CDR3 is TGTGCCAGCTCACGACAGGGACTCAACACTGAAGCTTTCTTT.

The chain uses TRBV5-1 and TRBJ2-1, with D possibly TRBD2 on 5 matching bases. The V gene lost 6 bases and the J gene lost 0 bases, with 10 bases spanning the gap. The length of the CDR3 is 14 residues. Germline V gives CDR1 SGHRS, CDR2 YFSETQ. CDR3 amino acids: CASIGESSYNEQFF. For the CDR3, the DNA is TGCGCCAGCATTGGGGAGAGCTCCTACAATGAGCAGTTCTTC. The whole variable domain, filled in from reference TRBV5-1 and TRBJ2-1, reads KAGVTQTPRYLIKTRGQQVTLSCSPISGHRSVSWYQQTPGQGLQFLFEYFSETQRNKGNFPGRFSGRQFSNSRSEMNVSTLELGDSALYLCASIGESSYNEQFFGPGTRLTVL.

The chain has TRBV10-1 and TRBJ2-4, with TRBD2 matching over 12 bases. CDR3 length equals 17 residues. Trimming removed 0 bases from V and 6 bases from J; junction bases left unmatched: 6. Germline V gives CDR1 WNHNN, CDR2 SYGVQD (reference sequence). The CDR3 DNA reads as TGCGCCAGCAGTGAGTCGTATCTAGCGGGAGGGCCAAACATTCAGTACTTC. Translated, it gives CASSESYLAGGPNIQYF.

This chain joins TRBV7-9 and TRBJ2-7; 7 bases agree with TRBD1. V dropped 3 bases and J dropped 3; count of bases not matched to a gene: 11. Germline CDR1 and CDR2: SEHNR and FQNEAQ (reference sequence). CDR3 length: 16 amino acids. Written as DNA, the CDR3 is TGTGCCAGCAGCTTCGATAACAGGGGTAAATTCTACGAGCAGTACTTC. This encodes CASSFDNRGKFYEQYF.

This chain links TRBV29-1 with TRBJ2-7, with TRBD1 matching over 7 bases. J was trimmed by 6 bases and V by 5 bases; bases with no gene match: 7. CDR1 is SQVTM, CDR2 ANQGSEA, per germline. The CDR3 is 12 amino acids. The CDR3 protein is CSVTDRAREQYF. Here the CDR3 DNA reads TGCAGCGTTACCGACAGGGCTCGCGAGCAGTACTTC.

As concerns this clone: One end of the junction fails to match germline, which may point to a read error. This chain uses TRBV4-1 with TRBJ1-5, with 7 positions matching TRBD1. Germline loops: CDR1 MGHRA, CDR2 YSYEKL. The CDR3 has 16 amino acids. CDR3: CASSQEGDRSWEPQNF. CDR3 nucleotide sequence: TGCGCCAGCAGCCAAGAAGGGGACAGATCTTGGGAGCCCCAGAATTTT.

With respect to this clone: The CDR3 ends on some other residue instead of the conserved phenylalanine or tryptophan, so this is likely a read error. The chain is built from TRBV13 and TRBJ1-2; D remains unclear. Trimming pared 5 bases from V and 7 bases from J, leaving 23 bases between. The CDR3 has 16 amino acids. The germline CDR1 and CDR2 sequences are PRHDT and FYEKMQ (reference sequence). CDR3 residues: CASSPRRLGEVAGYTL. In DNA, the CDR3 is TGTGCCAGCAGCCCCAGACGGCTCGGGGAAGTAGCTGGCTACACCCTC.

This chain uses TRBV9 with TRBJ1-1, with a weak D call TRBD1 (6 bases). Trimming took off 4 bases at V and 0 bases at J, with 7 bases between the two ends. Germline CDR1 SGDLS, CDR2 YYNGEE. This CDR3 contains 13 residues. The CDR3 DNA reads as TGTGCCAGCAGCCCAGGGGTGAACACTGAAGCTTTCTTT. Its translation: CASSPGVNTEAFF.

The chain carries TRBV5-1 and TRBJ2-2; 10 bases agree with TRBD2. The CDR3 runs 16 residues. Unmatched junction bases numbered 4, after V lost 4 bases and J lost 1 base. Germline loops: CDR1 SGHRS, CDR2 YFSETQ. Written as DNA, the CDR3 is TGCGCCAGCAGCGCGGGACTAGCGAGGAACACCGGGGAGCTGTTTTTT. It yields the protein CASSAGLARNTGELFF.

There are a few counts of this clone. CDR3 in amino acids: CASRPPGLAPHTQYF. The CDR3 DNA reads TGTGCCAGCAGACCGCCGGGACTAGCTCCGCATACGCAGTATTTT. V and J are TRBV6-5 and TRBJ2-3; 9 positions match TRBD2. Germline CDR1 reads MNHEY; CDR2 reads SVGAGI. V dropped 6 bases and J dropped 7; count of bases not matched to a gene: 11. This CDR3 contains 15 residues.

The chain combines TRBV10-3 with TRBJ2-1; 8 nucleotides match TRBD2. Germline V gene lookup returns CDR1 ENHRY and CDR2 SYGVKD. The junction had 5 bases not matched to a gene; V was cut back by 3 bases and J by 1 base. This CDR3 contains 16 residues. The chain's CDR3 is CAISELAGGSYNEQFF. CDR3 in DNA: TGTGCCATCAGTGAATTGGCGGGGGGATCCTACAATGAGCAGTTCTTC.

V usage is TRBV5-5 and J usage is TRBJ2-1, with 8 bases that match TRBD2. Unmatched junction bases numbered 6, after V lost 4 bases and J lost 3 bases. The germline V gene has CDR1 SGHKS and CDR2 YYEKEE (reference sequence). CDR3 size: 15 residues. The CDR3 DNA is TGTGCCAGCAGCAAAAGCGGGGGAGACTACAATGAGCAGTTCTTC. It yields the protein CASSKSGGDYNEQFF.

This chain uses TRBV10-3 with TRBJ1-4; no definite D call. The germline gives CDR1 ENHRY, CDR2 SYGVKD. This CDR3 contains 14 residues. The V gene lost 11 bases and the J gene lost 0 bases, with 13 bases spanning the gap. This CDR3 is CAASAVATNEKLFF. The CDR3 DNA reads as TGTGCCGCCAGCGCAGTTGCAACTAATGAAAAACTGTTTTTT.

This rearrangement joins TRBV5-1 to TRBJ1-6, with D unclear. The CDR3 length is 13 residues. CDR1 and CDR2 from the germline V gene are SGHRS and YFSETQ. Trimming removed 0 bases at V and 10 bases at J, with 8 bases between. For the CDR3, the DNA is TGCGCCAGCAGCTTGGAGGCGGGGTCACCCCTCCACTTT. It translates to CASSLEAGSPLHF.

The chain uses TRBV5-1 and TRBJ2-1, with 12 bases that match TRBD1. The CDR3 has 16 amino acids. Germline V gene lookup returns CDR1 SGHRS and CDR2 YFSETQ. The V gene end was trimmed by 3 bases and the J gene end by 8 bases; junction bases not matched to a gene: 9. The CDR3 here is CASSWAGTGGVYEQFF. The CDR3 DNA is TGCGCCAGCAGCTGGGCCGGGACAGGGGGCGTCTATGAGCAGTTCTTC. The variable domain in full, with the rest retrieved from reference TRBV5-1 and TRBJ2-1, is KAGVTQTPRYLIKTRGQQVTLSCSPISGHRSVSWYQQTPGQGLQFLFEYFSETQRNKGNFPGRFSGRQFSNSRSEMNVSTLELGDSALYLCASSWAGTGGVYEQFFGPGTRLTVL.